This T cell receptor (beta chain) comes out of a study of blood T cell repertoires in COVID-19. About the study: In each case, the material was cDNA or gDNA derived from T cells, B-cell-depleted T cells, or PBMCs.

Trimming removed 6 bases from V and 7 bases from J; junction bases left unmatched: 4. Germline V gene sequence: CDR1 MDHEN, CDR2 SYDVKM. The length of the CDR3 is 12 residues. TCRdb's copy holds only in-frame clones and misses some; the assay was immunoSEQ multiplex PCR. The table has about 140,000 clones, roughly 85% seen once. The V gene is TRBV28, the J gene TRBJ1-1, with TRBD1 matching over 8 bases. Sequences were obtained from peripheral blood. The source is a man aged 45 to 65 with acute or convalescent COVID-19. CDR3 region: CASRNGQGEAFF. CDR3 coding DNA: TGTGCCAGCAGGAACGGACAGGGTGAAGCTTTCTTT.